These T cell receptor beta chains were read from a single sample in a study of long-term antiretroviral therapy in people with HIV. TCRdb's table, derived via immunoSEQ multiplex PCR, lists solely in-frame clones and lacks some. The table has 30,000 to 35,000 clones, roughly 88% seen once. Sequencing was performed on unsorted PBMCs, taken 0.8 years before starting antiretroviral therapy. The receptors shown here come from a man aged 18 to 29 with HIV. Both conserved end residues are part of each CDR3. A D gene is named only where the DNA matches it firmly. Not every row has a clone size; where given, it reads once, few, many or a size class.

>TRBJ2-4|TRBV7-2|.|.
CASSSSWGNIQYF
TGTGCCAGCAGCTCCTCCTGGGGAAACATTCAGTACTTC
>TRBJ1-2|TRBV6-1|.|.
CASSDWTEINNYGYTF
TGTGCCAGCAGTGACTGGACAGAAATTAATAACTATGGCTACACCTTC
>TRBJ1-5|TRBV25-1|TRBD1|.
CASSDPGGEQPQHF
TGTGCCAGCAGTGATCCAGGGGGGGAACAGCCCCAGCATTTT
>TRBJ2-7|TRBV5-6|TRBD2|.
CASSLGSGLATYEQYF
TGTGCCAGCAGCTTGGGGTCAGGACTAGCGACCTACGAGCAGTACTTC
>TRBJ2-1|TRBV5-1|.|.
CASSLQSGASHEQFF
TGCGCCAGCAGCTTACAGTCCGGGGCGAGCCATGAGCAGTTCTTC
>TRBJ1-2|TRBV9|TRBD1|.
CASSVALQGAVDGYTF
TGTGCCAGCAGCGTAGCACTCCAGGGGGCCGTCGATGGCTACACCTTC
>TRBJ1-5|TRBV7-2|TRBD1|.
CASSATGGYQPQHF
TGTGCCAGCAGCGCGACAGGGGGGTATCAGCCCCAGCATTTT
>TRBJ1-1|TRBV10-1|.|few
CASSDDKNTEAFF
TGCGCCAGCAGTGACGATAAGAACACTGAAGCTTTCTTT
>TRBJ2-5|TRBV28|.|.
CAGVEGETQYF
TGTGCCGGAGTAGAGGGAGAGACCCAGTACTTC
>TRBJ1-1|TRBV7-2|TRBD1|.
CASSPLTGADTEAFF
TGTGCCAGCAGCCCACTTACAGGGGCAGACACTGAAGCTTTCTTT
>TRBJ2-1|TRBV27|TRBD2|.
CASSLYPSGRSITYNEQFF
TGTGCCAGCAGTTTATATCCCAGCGGGAGATCGATCACCTACAATGAGCAGTTCTTC
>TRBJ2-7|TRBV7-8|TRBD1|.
CASSPRDRPRSEQYF
TGTGCCAGCAGCCCGAGGGACAGGCCCAGGTCCGAGCAGTACTTC
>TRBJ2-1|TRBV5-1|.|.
CASSLYYNEQFF
TGCGCCAGCAGCTTGTACTACAATGAGCAGTTCTTC
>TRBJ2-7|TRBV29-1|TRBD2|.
CSVEMASGAGEQYF
TGCAGCGTTGAGATGGCTAGCGGGGCTGGCGAGCAGTACTTC
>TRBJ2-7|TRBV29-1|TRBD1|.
CSAGQGYEQYF
TGCAGCGCCGGACAGGGCTACGAGCAGTACTTC
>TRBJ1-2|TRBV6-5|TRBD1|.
CASLTPRDRHGYTF
TGTGCCAGCCTGACACCTCGGGACAGACATGGCTACACCTTC
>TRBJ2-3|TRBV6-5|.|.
CASSYGLGDTQYF
TGTGCCAGCAGTTACGGGCTAGGAGATACGCAGTATTTT
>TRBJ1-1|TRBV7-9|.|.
CASSLGGVAFF
TGTGCCAGCAGCTTAGGGGGGGTAGCTTTCTTT
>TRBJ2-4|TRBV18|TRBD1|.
CASSSLGQVGKNIQYF
TGTGCCAGCTCATCCCTCGGACAGGTCGGCAAAAACATTCAGTACTTC
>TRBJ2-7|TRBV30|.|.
CAWSVVDGNEQYF
TGTGCCTGGAGTGTAGTCGACGGCAACGAGCAGTACTTC
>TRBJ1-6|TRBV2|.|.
CARTTGPGGASSYNSPLHF
TGTGCCAGAACAACCGGCCCAGGTGGGGCGAGTTCCTATAATTCACCCCTCCACTTT
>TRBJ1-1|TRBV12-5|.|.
CASGSLSGIVAF
TGTGCTAGTGGTTCCCTTTCGGGGATAGTAGCCTTT
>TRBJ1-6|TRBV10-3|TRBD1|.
CAIRGEQGAGLNSPLHF
TGTGCCATCAGGGGGGAACAGGGGGCAGGTCTAAATTCACCCCTCCACTTT
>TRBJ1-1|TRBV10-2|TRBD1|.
CASKEGADTEAFF
TGCGCCAGCAAAGAGGGGGCTGACACTGAAGCTTTCTTT
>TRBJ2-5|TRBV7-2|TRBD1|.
CASRPYGTGGQETQYF
TGTGCCAGCAGACCATACGGGACAGGGGGGCAAGAGACCCAGTACTTC